This TCR beta chain came from a study of regulatory T cells. Regarding the study as a whole: In CD3G-deficient patients, conventional CD4+ T cells were enriched for hydrophobic CDR3 residues at positions 6 and 7.

The CDR3 has 14 amino acids. Germline loops: CDR1 SGHTA, CDR2 FQGNSA. Trimming shortened V by 4 bases and J by 1 base, and 11 bases separated the two germline ends. Patients, 2 to 39 years old, had expanded memory T-cell proportions. CD4+ T cells were divided by sorting: CD25-high CD127-low Tregs, CD25-low CD127-high conventional cells. Amplification used 52 TRBV primers and 13 TRBJ primers. TCRdb keeps only in-frame clones here, not all; method: immunoSEQ multiplex PCR. The data show under 45,000 clones, 75% to 90% seen once. Concerning this clone: The antigen is unknown.

V gene TRBV7-2 combines with J gene TRBJ2-7; D unclear. This TCR was sampled from a person between 18 and 35 years old with CD3G deficiency. Sample: conventional CD4+ T cells sorted from blood. CDR3 sequence: CASSSSVGSYEQYF. The DNA of the CDR3 is TGTGCCAGCAGCTCCTCAGTAGGTTCCTACGAGCAGTACTTC.